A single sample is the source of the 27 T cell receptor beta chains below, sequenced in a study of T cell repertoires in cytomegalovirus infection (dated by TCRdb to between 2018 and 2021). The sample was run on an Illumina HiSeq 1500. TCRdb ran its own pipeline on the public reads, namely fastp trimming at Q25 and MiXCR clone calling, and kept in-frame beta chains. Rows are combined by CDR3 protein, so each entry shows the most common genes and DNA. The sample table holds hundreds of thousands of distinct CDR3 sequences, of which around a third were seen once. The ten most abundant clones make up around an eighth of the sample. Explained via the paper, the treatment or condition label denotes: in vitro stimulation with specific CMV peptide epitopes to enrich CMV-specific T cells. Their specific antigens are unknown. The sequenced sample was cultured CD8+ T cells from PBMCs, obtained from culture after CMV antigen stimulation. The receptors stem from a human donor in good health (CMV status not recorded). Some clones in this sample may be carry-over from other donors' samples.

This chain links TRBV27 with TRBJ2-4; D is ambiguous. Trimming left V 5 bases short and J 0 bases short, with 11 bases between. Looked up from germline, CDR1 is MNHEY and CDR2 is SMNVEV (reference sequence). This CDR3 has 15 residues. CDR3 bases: TGTGCCAGCAGTCGAAACACTATAGCCAAAAACATTCAGTACTTC. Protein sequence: CASSRNTIAKNIQYF.

The CDR3 reads CASRPGPTEAFF. In nucleotides, the CDR3 is TGTGCCAGCCGCCCAGGGCCTACTGAAGCTTTCTTT. The chain uses TRBV6-5 and TRBJ1-1; a possible D gene is TRBD1 (5 bases). Trimming cost V 8 bases and J 5 bases, with 12 bases left between them. The CDR3 is 12 amino acids. Per germline, CDR1 MNHEY and CDR2 SVGAGI.

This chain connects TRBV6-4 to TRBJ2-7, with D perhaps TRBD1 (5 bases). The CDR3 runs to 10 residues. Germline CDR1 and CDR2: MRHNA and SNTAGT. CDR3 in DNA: TGTGTGCCAGGGCCCGTCAGGCAGTACGTC. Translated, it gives CVPGPVRQYV.

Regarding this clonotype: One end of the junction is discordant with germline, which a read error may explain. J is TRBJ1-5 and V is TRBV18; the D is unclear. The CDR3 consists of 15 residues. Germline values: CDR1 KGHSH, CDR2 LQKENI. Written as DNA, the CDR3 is TGTGCCAGCTCTCCGGACGGACGAGCACATCAGGCCCAGCATTTT. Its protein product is CASSPDGRAHQAQHF. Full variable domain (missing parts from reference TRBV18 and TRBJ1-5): NAGVMQNPRHLVRRRGQEARLRCSPMKGHSHVYWYRQLPEEGLKFMVYLQKENIIDESGMPKERFSAEFPKEGPSILRIQQVVRGDSAAYFCASSPDGRAHQAQHFGDGTRLSIL.

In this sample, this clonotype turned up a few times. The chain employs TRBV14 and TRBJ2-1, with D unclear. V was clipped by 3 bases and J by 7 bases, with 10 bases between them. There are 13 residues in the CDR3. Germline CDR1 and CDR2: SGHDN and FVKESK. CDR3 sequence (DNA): TGTGCCAGCAGCCATCAGAATAGTAATGAGCAGTTCTTC. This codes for CASSHQNSNEQFF.

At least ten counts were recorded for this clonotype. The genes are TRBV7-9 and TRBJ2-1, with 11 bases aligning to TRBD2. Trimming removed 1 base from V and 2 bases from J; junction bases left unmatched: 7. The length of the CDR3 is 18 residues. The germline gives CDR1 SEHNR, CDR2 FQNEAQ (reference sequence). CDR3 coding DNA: TGTGCCAGCAGCTTAGGGGCTAGCGGGGGGCCCCCCTACAATGAGCAGTTCTTC. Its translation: CASSLGASGGPPYNEQFF. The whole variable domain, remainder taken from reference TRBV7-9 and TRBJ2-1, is DTGVSQNPRHKITKRGQNVTFRCDPISEHNRLYWYRQTLGQGPEFLTYFQNEAQLEKSRLLSDRFSAERPKGSFSTLEIQRTEQGDSAMYLCASSLGASGGPPYNEQFFGPGTRLTVL.

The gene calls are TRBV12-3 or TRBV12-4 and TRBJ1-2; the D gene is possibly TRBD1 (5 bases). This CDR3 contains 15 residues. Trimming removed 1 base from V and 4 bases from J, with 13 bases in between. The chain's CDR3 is CASSLVGETFYGYTF. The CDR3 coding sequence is TGTGCCAGCAGTTTAGTGGGGGAAACTTTCTATGGCTACACCTTC.

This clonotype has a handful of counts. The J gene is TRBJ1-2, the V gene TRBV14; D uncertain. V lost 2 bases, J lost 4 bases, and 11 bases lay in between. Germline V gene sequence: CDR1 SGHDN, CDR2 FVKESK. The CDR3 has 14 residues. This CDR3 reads CASSQSAVSYGYTF. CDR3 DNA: TGTGCCAGCAGCCAATCTGCAGTTTCCTATGGCTACACCTTC. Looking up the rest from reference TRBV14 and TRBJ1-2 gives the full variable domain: EAGVTQFPSHSVIEKGQTVTLRCDPISGHDNLYWYRRVMGKEIKFLLHFVKESKQDESGMPNNRFLAERTGGTYSTLKVQPAELEDSGVYFCASSQSAVSYGYTFGSGTRLTVV.

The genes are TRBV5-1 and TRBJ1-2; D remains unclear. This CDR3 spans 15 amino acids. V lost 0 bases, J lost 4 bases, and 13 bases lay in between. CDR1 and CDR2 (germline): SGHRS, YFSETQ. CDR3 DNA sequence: TGCGCCAGCAGCTTGGAGGTAACGACACCCTATGGCTACACCTTC. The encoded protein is CASSLEVTTPYGYTF.

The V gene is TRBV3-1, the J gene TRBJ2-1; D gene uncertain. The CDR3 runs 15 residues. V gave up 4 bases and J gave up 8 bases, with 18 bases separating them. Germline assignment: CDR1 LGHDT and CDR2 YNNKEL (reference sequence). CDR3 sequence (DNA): TGTGCCAGCAGCCTCCGAACCGTCGACTCTGATGAGCAGTTCTTC. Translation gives CASSLRTVDSDEQFF.

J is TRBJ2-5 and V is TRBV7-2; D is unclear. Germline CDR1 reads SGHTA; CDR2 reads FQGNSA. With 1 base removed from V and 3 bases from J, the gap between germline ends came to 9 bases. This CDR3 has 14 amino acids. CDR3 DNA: TGTGCCAGCAGCTTAGGGCTACTTAAAGAGACCCAGTACTTC. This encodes CASSLGLLKETQYF.

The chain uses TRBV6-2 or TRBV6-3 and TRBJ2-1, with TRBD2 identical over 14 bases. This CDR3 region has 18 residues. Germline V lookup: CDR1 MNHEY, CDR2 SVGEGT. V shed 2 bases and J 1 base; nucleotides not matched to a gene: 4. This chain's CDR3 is CASSYRLAGGVSYNEQFF. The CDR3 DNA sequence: TGTGCCAGCAGTTACAGACTAGCGGGGGGGGTATCCTACAATGAGCAGTTCTTC.

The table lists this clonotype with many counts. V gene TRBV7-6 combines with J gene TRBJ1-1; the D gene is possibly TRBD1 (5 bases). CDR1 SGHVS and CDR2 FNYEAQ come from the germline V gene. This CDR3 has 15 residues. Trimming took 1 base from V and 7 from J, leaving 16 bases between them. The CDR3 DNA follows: TGTGCCAGCAGCTTAGAGGGTTCGGGGGGGGATGAAGCTTTCTTT. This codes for CASSLEGSGGDEAFF.

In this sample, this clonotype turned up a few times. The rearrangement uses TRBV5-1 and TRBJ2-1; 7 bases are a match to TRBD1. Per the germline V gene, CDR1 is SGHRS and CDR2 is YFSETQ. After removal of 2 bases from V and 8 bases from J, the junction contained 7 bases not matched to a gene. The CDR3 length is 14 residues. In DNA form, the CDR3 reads TGCGCCAGCAGCTTTGCTTGGACAGGAGATGAGCAGTTCTTC. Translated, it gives CASSFAWTGDEQFF.

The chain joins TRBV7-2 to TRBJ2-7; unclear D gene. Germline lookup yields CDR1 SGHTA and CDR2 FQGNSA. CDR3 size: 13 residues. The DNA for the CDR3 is TGTGCCAGCAGTCCCCCCTTGTCCTGCGAGCAGTACGTC. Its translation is CASSPPLSCEQYV.

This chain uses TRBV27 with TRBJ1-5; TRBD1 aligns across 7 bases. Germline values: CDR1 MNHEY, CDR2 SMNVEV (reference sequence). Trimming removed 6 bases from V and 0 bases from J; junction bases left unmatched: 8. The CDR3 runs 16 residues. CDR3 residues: CASRPDRSYSNQPQHF. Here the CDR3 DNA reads TGTGCCAGCAGACCGGACAGGAGCTATAGCAATCAGCCCCAGCATTTT.

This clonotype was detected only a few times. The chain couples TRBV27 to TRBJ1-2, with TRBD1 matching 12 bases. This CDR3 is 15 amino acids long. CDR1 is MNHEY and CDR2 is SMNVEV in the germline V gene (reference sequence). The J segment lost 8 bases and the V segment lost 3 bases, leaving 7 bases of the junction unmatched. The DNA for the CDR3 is TGTGCCAGCAGTTTGGGGACAGGGGGCGCTGAGGGCTACACCTTC. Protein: CASSLGTGGAEGYTF.

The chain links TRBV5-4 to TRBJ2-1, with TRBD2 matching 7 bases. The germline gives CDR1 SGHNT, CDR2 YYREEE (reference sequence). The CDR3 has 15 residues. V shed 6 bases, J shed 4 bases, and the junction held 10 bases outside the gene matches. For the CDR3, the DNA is TGTGCCAGCAAAGTGGGGGGGGGGAAATACAATGAGCAGTTCTTC. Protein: CASKVGGGKYNEQFF.

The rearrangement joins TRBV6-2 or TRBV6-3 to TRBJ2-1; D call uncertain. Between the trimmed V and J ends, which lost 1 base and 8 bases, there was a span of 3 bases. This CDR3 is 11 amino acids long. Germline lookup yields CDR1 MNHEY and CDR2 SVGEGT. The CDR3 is CASSYFHEQFF. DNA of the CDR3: TGTGCCAGCAGTTACTTCCATGAGCAGTTCTTC.

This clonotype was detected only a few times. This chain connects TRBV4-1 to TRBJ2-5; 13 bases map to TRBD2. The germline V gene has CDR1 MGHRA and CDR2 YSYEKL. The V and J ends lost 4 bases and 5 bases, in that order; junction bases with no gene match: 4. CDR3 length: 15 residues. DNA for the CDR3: TGCGCCAGCAGCCCCGGGACTAGCGGGGATGAGACCCAGTACTTC. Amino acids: CASSPGTSGDETQYF.

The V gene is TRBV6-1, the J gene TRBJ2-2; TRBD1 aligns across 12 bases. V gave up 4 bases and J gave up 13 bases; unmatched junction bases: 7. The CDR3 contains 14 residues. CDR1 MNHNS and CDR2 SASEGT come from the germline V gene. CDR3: CASSGDRGRFVLFF. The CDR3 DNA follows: TGTGCCAGCAGTGGGGACAGGGGGCGGTTTGTGCTGTTTTTT.

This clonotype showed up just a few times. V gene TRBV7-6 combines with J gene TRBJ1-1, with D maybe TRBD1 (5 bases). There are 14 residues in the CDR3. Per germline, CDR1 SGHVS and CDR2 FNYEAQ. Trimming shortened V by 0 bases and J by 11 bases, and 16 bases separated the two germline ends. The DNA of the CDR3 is TGTGCCAGCAGCTTAGCGGGGGGTGCTCTGGGTGCTTTCTTT. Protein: CASSLAGGALGAFF. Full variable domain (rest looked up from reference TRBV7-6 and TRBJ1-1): GAGVSQSPRYKVTKRGQDVALRCDPISGHVSLYWYRQALGQGPEFLTYFNYEAQQDKSGLPNDRFSAERPEGSISTLTIQRTEQRDSAMYRCASSLAGGALGAFFGQGTRLTVV.

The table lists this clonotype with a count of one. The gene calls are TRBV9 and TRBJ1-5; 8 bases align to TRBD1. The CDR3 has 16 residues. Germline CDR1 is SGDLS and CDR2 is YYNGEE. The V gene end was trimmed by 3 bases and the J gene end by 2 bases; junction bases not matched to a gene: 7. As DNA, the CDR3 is TGTGCCAGCAGCGCCGGACAGGGACGAGGCAATCAGCCCCAGCATTTT. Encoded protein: CASSAGQGRGNQPQHF.

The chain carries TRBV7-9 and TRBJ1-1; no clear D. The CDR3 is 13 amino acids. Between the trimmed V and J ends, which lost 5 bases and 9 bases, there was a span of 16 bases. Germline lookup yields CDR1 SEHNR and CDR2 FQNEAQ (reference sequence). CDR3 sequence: CASSPPSKPKAFF. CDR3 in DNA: TGTGCCAGCAGCCCACCTAGTAAACCTAAAGCTTTCTTT. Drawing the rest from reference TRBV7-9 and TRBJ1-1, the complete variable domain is DTGVSQNPRHKITKRGQNVTFRCDPISEHNRLYWYRQTLGQGPEFLTYFQNEAQLEKSRLLSDRFSAERPKGSFSTLEIQRTEQGDSAMYLCASSPPSKPKAFFGQGTRLTVV.

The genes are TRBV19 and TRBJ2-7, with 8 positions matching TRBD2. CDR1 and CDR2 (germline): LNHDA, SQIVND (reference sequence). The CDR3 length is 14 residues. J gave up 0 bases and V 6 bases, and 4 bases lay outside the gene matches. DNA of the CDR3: TGTGCCAGTAGAGTAGCGGGGTTCTCCTACGAGCAGTACTTC. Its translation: CASRVAGFSYEQYF.

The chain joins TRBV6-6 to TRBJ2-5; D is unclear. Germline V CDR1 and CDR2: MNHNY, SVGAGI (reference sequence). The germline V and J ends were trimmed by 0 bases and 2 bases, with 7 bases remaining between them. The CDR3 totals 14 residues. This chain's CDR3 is CASSYSSEQETQYF. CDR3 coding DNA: TGTGCCAGCAGTTACTCAAGTGAACAAGAGACCCAGTACTTC.

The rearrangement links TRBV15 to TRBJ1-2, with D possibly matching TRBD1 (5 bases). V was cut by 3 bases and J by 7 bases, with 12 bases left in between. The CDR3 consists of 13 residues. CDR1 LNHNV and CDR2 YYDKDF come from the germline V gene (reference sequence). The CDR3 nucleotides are TGTGCCACCAGCAGTGGTGGGGGGTCTGGCTACACCTTC. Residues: CATSSGGGSGYTF. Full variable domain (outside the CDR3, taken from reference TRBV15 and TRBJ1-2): DAMVIQNPRYQVTQFGKPVTLSCSQTLNHNVMYWYQQKSSQAPKLLFHYYDKDFNNEADTPDNFQSRRPNTSFCFLDIRSPGLGDTAMYLCATSSGGGSGYTFGSGTRLTVV.